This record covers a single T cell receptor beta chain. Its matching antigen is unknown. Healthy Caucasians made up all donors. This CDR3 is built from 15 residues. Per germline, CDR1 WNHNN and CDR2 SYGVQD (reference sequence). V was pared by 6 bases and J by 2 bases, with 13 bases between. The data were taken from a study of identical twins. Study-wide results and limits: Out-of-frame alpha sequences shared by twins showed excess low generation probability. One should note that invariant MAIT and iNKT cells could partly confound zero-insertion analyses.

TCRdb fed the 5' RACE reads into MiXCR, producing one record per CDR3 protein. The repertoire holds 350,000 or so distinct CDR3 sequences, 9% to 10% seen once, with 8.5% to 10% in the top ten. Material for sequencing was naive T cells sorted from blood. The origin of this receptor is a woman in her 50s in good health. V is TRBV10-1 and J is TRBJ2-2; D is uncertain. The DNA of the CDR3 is TGCGCCAGCAGGGCAAGCCGGATTAACACCGGGGAGCTGTTTTTT. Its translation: CASRASRINTGELFF.